Sequencing of this T cell receptor (beta chain) was carried out in a study of cytomegalovirus exposure and HLA in healthy donors. Broader study findings: First-cohort TCR clusters tended to co-occur in the 120 or so validation repertoires, a later analysis found. Cytomegalovirus association was assigned to about 150 TCR beta chains.

The donors were members of the validation cohort comprising over a hundred subjects, separate from the roughly 700-subject first cohort. The table came from immunoSEQ multiplex PCR; TCRdb's copy has only in-frame clones and leaves some out. The sample comprises a few hundred thousand clones, about nine tenths of which are singletons, and about 0.8% rests with the top ten. The ends were cut back, 8 bases at V and 6 bases at J, with 20 bases in the middle. CDR3 length: 14 residues. Germline V gene data show CDR1 as MNHEY and CDR2 as SMNVEV (reference sequence). A remark on this clone: Its specificity is not known.

This receptor was obtained from a woman aged 18-35 years in good health and CMV-seronegative. The sequenced sample was PBMCs. The gene calls are TRBV27 and TRBJ2-7; perhaps TRBD2 as D (5 bases). CDR3 nucleotides: TGTGCCAGCTCTCCGCAACTAGTTTCGAGCGAGCAGTACTTC. This encodes CASSPQLVSSEQYF.